These T cell receptor beta chains were read from a single sample in a study of T-cell memory formation after mild COVID-19. TCRdb re-derived calls from the 5' RACE reads in MiXCR, one entry per CDR3 protein. The sample includes tens of thousands of distinct CDR3 sequences, roughly an eighth of them seen just once. The source material was PBMCs or a T cell subset sorted from them (not recorded which). Source of these receptors: a man younger than 30 who had mild COVID-19 (a few samples of this study predate the infection). Cell type and time point are not known. Both conserved end residues are part of each CDR3. The D gene is left open where the match is weak.

d_gene,v_gene,CDR3aa
NA,TRBV5-1,CASSLGAGSGYTF
TRBD1,TRBV7-9,CASSPGQGGTFYIQYF
TRBD1,TRBV20-1,CSASGTGTEQFF
TRBD1,TRBV11-2,CASSFPGDRVYSPLHF
TRBD1,TRBV2,CASSAAGGSGLSYTF
NA,TRBV4-1,CASSQDRGYTGELFF
TRBD2,TRBV3-1,CASSTSGGQETQYF
TRBD1,TRBV27,CASSLWKTGGGEQYF
NA,TRBV10-1,CASSRRSNQPQHF
TRBD1,TRBV5-1,CASSDRTGGVSPLHF
TRBD2,TRBV25-1,CASSIGGGFTDTQYF
TRBD2,TRBV9,CASSRGGTSGETQYF
NA,TRBV20-1,CSAGLYSTDTQYF
NA,TRBV4-3,CASSQVGGPADTQYF
NA,TRBV7-8,CASSLEDQPQHF
NA,TRBV16,CASSQFFGSGELFF
TRBD2,TRBV24-1,CATSDPLGLAGHNEQFF
NA,TRBV5-1,CASSFTMNTEAFF
NA,TRBV2,CASTPGYEQYF
TRBD2,TRBV10-3,CAISESTRGGETQYF
NA,TRBV7-2,CASSLWLSGNTIYF
NA,TRBV27,CASSSRETLTDTQYF
NA,TRBV5-1,CASSSGGYQETQYF
NA,TRBV11-3,CASSLGGASHIQYF
NA,TRBV6-2/TRBV6-3,CASSSISYSNQPQHF
TRBD1,TRBV7-7,CASSPGQGRPGANVLTF
NA,TRBV5-7,CASSLGASRDNEQFF
NA,TRBV29-1,CSVASGPQPSGANVLTF
NA,TRBV7-9,CASSLAADRNYGYTF
TRBD1,TRBV5-6,CASSMGQISNQPQHF
NA,TRBV10-3,CAILAPSTDTQYF
NA,TRBV7-9,CASSLGHSGANVLTF
NA,TRBV6-2/TRBV6-3,CASSPRGRGDEQYF
NA,TRBV6-6,CASSLPRTGEKLFF
NA,TRBV5-4,CASSLRVPGTEAFF
NA,TRBV7-2,CASSLLAPNTGELFF
NA,TRBV5-1,CASSPEQGSYNEQFF
NA,TRBV20-1,CSATRAGVRFGGYTF
NA,TRBV20-1,CSATLVSGDNEQFF
NA,TRBV6-2/TRBV6-3,CASSPSVQGDEQFF
NA,TRBV20-1,CSARGQNNQPQHF
NA,TRBV2,CANRGSFTDTQYF
TRBD1,TRBV5-1,CASSPGTGGTDTQYF
NA,TRBV28,CASSLLPANTEAFF
TRBD1,TRBV6-5,CASRTGDYGYTF
TRBD1,TRBV7-9,CASSVRQGSHEQYF
TRBD2,TRBV12-5,CASGPPGTSGFYNEQFF
NA,TRBV11-2,CASSPIAGNTIYF